Listed below are T cell receptor beta chains from one sample, sequenced in a study of blood T cells in healthy people across ages. In TCRdb, the 5' RACE reads were re-called with MiXCR into one record per CDR3 protein. There are over 1,500,000 distinct CDR3 sequences in the sample; around half occur only once, and 2.1% lies in the top ten. The sample taken for sequencing was blood. These TCRs come from a woman in her forties in good health. Each CDR3 is given with its conserved first and last residue. Each record gives: V gene, clone size, J gene, D gene, CDR3 length, CDR3 DNA, CDR3 protein. The D gene is left open where the match is weak. Clone size, where shown, is once, few, many, or a class for clones that have expanded.

V gene: TRBV5-1
clone size: few
J gene: TRBJ2-7
D gene: TRBD1
CDR3 length: 14
CDR3 DNA: TGCGCCAGCAACCGGGACAGGGAGAGGGGCGAGCAGTACTTC
CDR3 protein: CASNRDRERGEQYF

V gene: TRBV5-5
clone size: .
J gene: TRBJ2-5
D gene: .
CDR3 length: 15
CDR3 DNA: TGTGCCAGCAGCACAGCTCTCGACGTGCTGGAGACCCAGTACTTC
CDR3 protein: CASSTALDVLETQYF

V gene: TRBV13
clone size: .
J gene: TRBJ2-5
D gene: TRBD1
CDR3 length: 17
CDR3 DNA: TGTGCCAGCAGCTCCCGTTTTGACGACAGGGTTGTGGAGACCCAGTACTTC
CDR3 protein: CASSSRFDDRVVETQYF

V gene: TRBV10-3
clone size: .
J gene: TRBJ2-1
D gene: TRBD1
CDR3 length: 13
CDR3 DNA: TGTGCCATCCGACAGGGCCCACCCTACGAGCAGTTCTTC
CDR3 protein: CAIRQGPPYEQFF

V gene: TRBV6-5
clone size: once
J gene: TRBJ2-1
D gene: TRBD1
CDR3 length: 14
CDR3 DNA: TGTGCCAGCGGGTCGGACAGGGGGTACAATGAGCAGTTCTTC
CDR3 protein: CASGSDRGYNEQFF

V gene: TRBV6-5
clone size: .
J gene: TRBJ1-2
D gene: .
CDR3 length: 13
CDR3 DNA: TGTGCCAGCAGTTCAAGACAGGCCTATGGCTACACCTTC
CDR3 protein: CASSSRQAYGYTF

V gene: TRBV6-6
clone size: .
J gene: TRBJ2-7
D gene: .
CDR3 length: 14
CDR3 DNA: TGTGCCAGCCGGGTAGGGGGGGCGAATTACGAGCAGTACTTC
CDR3 protein: CASRVGGANYEQYF

V gene: TRBV28
clone size: few
J gene: TRBJ2-5
D gene: .
CDR3 length: 13
CDR3 DNA: TGTGCCAGCAGTTTAAATAACAAGGAGACCCAGTACTTC
CDR3 protein: CASSLNNKETQYF

V gene: TRBV28
clone size: .
J gene: TRBJ1-6
D gene: .
CDR3 length: 18
CDR3 DNA: TGTGCCAGCAGTTTCGGACAGAAGGGCGGCTCCTATAATTCACCCCTCCACTTT
CDR3 protein: CASSFGQKGGSYNSPLHF

V gene: TRBV7-3
clone size: .
J gene: TRBJ2-3
D gene: TRBD2
CDR3 length: 17
CDR3 DNA: TGTGCCAGCAGCGGCGGACTTATAACGGGGGGACGAGATACGCAGTATTTT
CDR3 protein: CASSGGLITGGRDTQYF

V gene: TRBV20-1
clone size: .
J gene: TRBJ2-3
D gene: TRBD2
CDR3 length: 15
CDR3 DNA: TGCAGTGCTAGTACTTCCGGGGGGGCTATAGATACGCAGTATTTT
CDR3 protein: CSASTSGGAIDTQYF

V gene: TRBV25-1
clone size: .
J gene: TRBJ1-6
D gene: .
CDR3 length: 15
CDR3 DNA: TGTGCCAGCAGTGAAGTCGGGGGCACAGTGTCACCCCTCCACTTT
CDR3 protein: CASSEVGGTVSPLHF

V gene: TRBV29-1
clone size: .
J gene: TRBJ2-3
D gene: .
CDR3 length: 14
CDR3 DNA: TGCAGCGTCGTCCCTAAAACAGGGACAGATACGCAGTATTTT
CDR3 protein: CSVVPKTGTDTQYF

V gene: TRBV28
clone size: .
J gene: TRBJ2-3
D gene: .
CDR3 length: 14
CDR3 DNA: TGTGCCAGCAGTTCCACCTACTACACAGATACGCAGTATTTT
CDR3 protein: CASSSTYYTDTQYF

V gene: TRBV7-2
clone size: .
J gene: TRBJ1-2
D gene: .
CDR3 length: 15
CDR3 DNA: TGTGCCAGCAGCCCGCGGCAGGGAGGGATCGGGGGCTACACCTTC
CDR3 protein: CASSPRQGGIGGYTF

V gene: TRBV5-1
clone size: .
J gene: TRBJ2-1
D gene: TRBD1
CDR3 length: 12
CDR3 DNA: TGCGCCAGCAGGTTCACAGGGGGTGAGCAGTTCTTC
CDR3 protein: CASRFTGGEQFF

V gene: TRBV20-1
clone size: few
J gene: TRBJ2-3
D gene: .
CDR3 length: 15
CDR3 DNA: TGCAGTGCTAGTGGGCACGACTTTAGCACAGATACGCAGTATTTT
CDR3 protein: CSASGHDFSTDTQYF

V gene: TRBV18
clone size: few
J gene: TRBJ2-5
D gene: .
CDR3 length: 15
CDR3 DNA: TGTGCCAGCTCACCACGAACGACGGGGGAAGAGACCCAGTACTTC
CDR3 protein: CASSPRTTGEETQYF

V gene: TRBV20-1
clone size: few
J gene: TRBJ1-2
D gene: .
CDR3 length: 13
CDR3 DNA: TGCAGTGCTAGAGAGGCCGTGGGCTATGGCTACACCTTC
CDR3 protein: CSAREAVGYGYTF

V gene: TRBV20-1
clone size: .
J gene: TRBJ1-5
D gene: .
CDR3 length: 13
CDR3 DNA: TGCAGTGCTAGGTTAACAGGTTTTCAGCCCCAGCATTTT
CDR3 protein: CSARLTGFQPQHF